A single sample gave rise to the 22 T cell receptor beta chains below, sequenced in a study of shared clonotypes between healthy human individuals (dated by TCRdb to the early 2020s). Libraries were built with the immunoSEQ multiplex PCR assay. In TCRdb, the immuneACCESS table is reduced to in-frame sequences with V and J assigned. These tables do not hold every clone; where another copy was compared, an unresolved V gene accounts for under half, and the others remain unexplained. The sample data list about 1.5 million clones, and approximately 97% of these were observed just once. The ten top clones hold over 1% of the sample. The sequencing sample was made of naive CD4+ T cells sorted from blood. This specimen's cell subset or site label, interpreted: CD45RA+ positively selected. Receptors originate from a man aged 25-40 years in good health.

The table lists this clone with a count of one. The chain employs TRBV18 and TRBJ2-5; possibly TRBD1 for D (5 bases). The CDR3 contains 13 residues. CDR1 is KGHSH, CDR2 LQKENI, per germline. V was shortened by 3 bases and J by 1 base, with 6 bases between the two germline ends. The CDR3 is CASSPDIQETQYF. The CDR3 bases are TGTGCCAGCTCACCGGACATCCAAGAGACCCAGTACTTC. The full variable domain, rest sourced from reference TRBV18 and TRBJ2-5, is NAGVMQNPRHLVRRRGQEARLRCSPMKGHSHVYWYRQLPEEGLKFMVYLQKENIIDESGMPKERFSAEFPKEGPSILRIQQVVRGDSAAYFCASSPDIQETQYFGPGTRLLVL.

The CDR3 sequence is CASSPRPGLGPYEQYF. The CDR3 nucleotides are TGTGCCAGCAGCCCTAGACCGGGACTAGGTCCCTACGAGCAGTACTTC. V gene TRBV9 combines with J gene TRBJ2-7; 8 positions match TRBD2. Trimming took 4 bases from V and 2 from J; bases not matched to a gene: 11. The germline CDR1 and CDR2 sequences are SGDLS and YYNGEE. This CDR3 comprises 16 residues. The full variable domain, in which reference TRBV9 and TRBJ2-7 provide the parts outside the CDR3, is DSGVTQTPKHLITATGQRVTLRCSPRSGDLSVYWYQQSLDQGLQFLIQYYNGEERAKGNILERFSAQQFPDLHSELNLSSLELGDSALYFCASSPRPGLGPYEQYFGPGTRLTVT.

V and J are TRBV18 and TRBJ2-1; weak D call: TRBD1 (6 bases). Trimming removed 8 bases from V and 5 bases from J, with 13 bases in between. CDR1 and CDR2 (germline): KGHSH, LQKENI. The CDR3 spans 13 residues. The CDR3 region is CASTGTPDNEQFF. CDR3 nucleotide sequence: TGTGCCAGCACAGGGACACCTGACAATGAGCAGTTCTTC. The full variable domain, in which reference TRBV18 and TRBJ2-1 provide the parts outside the CDR3, is NAGVMQNPRHLVRRRGQEARLRCSPMKGHSHVYWYRQLPEEGLKFMVYLQKENIIDESGMPKERFSAEFPKEGPSILRIQQVVRGDSAAYFCASTGTPDNEQFFGPGTRLTVL.

The chain uses TRBV9 and TRBJ2-7, with TRBD1 identical over 9 bases. This CDR3 is built from 14 residues. CDR1 SGDLS and CDR2 YYNGEE come from the germline V gene. Unmatched junction bases numbered 9, after V lost 4 bases and J lost 7 bases. The CDR3 nucleotides read TGTGCCAGCAGCCCACGGACAGGGGAAGAAGAGCAGTACTTC. This codes for CASSPRTGEEEQYF.

The chain has TRBV11-2 and TRBJ2-1, with 8 bases lining up with TRBD2. Germline V gene data show CDR1 as SGHAT and CDR2 as FQNNGV. With 2 bases clipped from V and 6 bases from J, the junction kept 12 bases outside the gene matches. CDR3 length equals 17 residues. The CDR3 bases are TGTGCCAGCAGCTTACCCCGCCAGAGGACTAGCCGCAATGAGCAGTTCTTC. Translation: CASSLPRQRTSRNEQFF.

The J gene is TRBJ2-7, the V gene TRBV6-6, with D possibly being TRBD2 (6 bases). Trimming took off 0 bases at V and 2 bases at J, with 11 bases between the two ends. This CDR3 has 15 residues. Germline V CDR1 and CDR2: MNHNY, SVGAGI (reference sequence). CDR3 DNA: TGTGCCAGCAGTTACTCGAATTCGGGAGCCTACGAGCAGTACTTC. Its protein product is CASSYSNSGAYEQYF.

The rearrangement joins TRBV2 to TRBJ1-5; no definite D call. The germline CDR1 and CDR2 sequences are SNHLY and FYNNEI. The CDR3 covers 15 residues. V was pared by 6 bases and J by 10 bases, with 22 bases between. CDR3 nucleotides: TGTGCCAGCAGCCCCCCCCGGACTCTGGGTCCCCCCCAGCATTTT. As protein: CASSPPRTLGPPQHF.

This clone was detected many times. V is TRBV27 and J is TRBJ2-7; 11 positions agree with TRBD2. Trimming removed 1 base from V and 6 bases from J; junction bases left unmatched: 8. CDR1 is MNHEY, CDR2 SMNVEV, per germline (reference sequence). The CDR3 totals 16 residues. CDR3 amino acids: CASSLLDSGRALEQYF. The CDR3 DNA reads TGTGCCAGCAGTTTATTAGATAGCGGGAGGGCCCTCGAGCAGTACTTC.

Only one count was recorded for this clone. The rearrangement joins TRBV5-6 to TRBJ2-5; 8 nucleotides agree with TRBD2. V was pared by 5 bases and J by 2 bases, with 5 bases of the junction left unmatched. This CDR3 spans 14 amino acids. Germline V gene sequence: CDR1 SGHDT, CDR2 YYEEEE. The DNA for the CDR3 is TGTGCCAGCAGGAGACTAGCGACACAAGAGACCCAGTACTTC. Its protein product is CASRRLATQETQYF.

This clone was detected only once. This chain links TRBV27 with TRBJ2-7; possibly TRBD1 or TRBD2 for D (5 bases each). Trimming shortened V by 6 bases and J by 6 bases, and 21 bases separated the two germline ends. Germline V gives CDR1 MNHEY, CDR2 SMNVEV (reference sequence). The CDR3 totals 15 residues. The CDR3 loop is CASSSGAPSSPEQYF. CDR3 nucleotides: TGTGCCAGCAGCTCCGGGGCCCCCTCATCCCCCGAGCAGTACTTC.

Concerning this clone: The sample has other DNA sequences that encode this CDR3 too. The chain couples TRBV6-5 to TRBJ2-3; D is uncertain. In germline, CDR1 is MNHEY, CDR2 SVGAGI. V gave up 2 bases and J gave up 5 bases, with 2 bases separating them. This CDR3 region has 11 residues. CDR3 nucleotides: TGTGCCAGCAGTTACGGAGATACGCAGTATTTT. This encodes CASSYGDTQYF.

The rearrangement joins TRBV9 to TRBJ2-1; unclear D gene. The V gene lost 4 bases and the J gene lost 5 bases, with 10 bases spanning the gap. CDR3 length: 13 amino acids. The germline gives CDR1 SGDLS, CDR2 YYNGEE. For the CDR3, the DNA is TGTGCCAGCAGCACCCGACGTAACAATGAGCAGTTCTTC. Translated, it gives CASSTRRNNEQFF.

This sequence joins TRBV28 and TRBJ2-3, with 13 bases fitting TRBD2. V shed 5 bases and J 5 bases; nucleotides not matched to a gene: 10. Germline V gene lookup returns CDR1 MDHEN and CDR2 SYDVKM. This CDR3 is built from 17 residues. The CDR3 loop is CASSRRTSGSSLDTQYF. The DNA for the CDR3 is TGTGCCAGCAGTCGACGGACTAGCGGGAGTTCATTAGATACGCAGTATTTT.

This clone has only one observation. This chain joins TRBV2 and TRBJ1-2; D is undetermined. Germline CDR1 SNHLY, CDR2 FYNNEI. Trimming cost V 5 bases and J 3 bases, with 10 bases left between them. The CDR3 spans 13 residues. In DNA, the CDR3 is TGTGCCAGCAGTATAAAAGGCGACTATGGCTACACCTTC. Protein product: CASSIKGDYGYTF.

The chain employs TRBV6-1 and TRBJ1-5; D ambiguous. With 4 bases removed from V and 1 base from J, the gap between germline ends came to 14 bases. This CDR3 has 16 amino acids. The germline V gene encodes CDR1 MNHNS and CDR2 SASEGT. The CDR3 DNA follows: TGTGCCAGCAGTGGAGGATGGAGTCGGAGCAATCAGCCCCAGCATTTT. This translates into CASSGGWSRSNQPQHF.

The chain has TRBV2 and TRBJ2-2, with 8 nucleotides matching TRBD1. Germline V gives CDR1 SNHLY, CDR2 FYNNEI. The CDR3 covers 14 residues. V trimming: 5 bases; J trimming: 4 bases; junction bases outside the gene matches: 3. The CDR3 is CASSLTGVTGELFF. The CDR3 region has the DNA TGTGCCAGCAGTTTGACAGGGGTCACCGGGGAGCTGTTTTTT.

The rearrangement links TRBV6-6 to TRBJ1-4; D possibly corresponds to TRBD1 (5 bases). The V and J ends lost 5 bases and 7 bases respectively, with 20 bases between them. The CDR3 consists of 16 residues. Germline lookup yields CDR1 MNHNY and CDR2 SVGAGI (reference sequence). As DNA, the CDR3 is TGTGCCAGCAGTCCCGGGCCGGGACGACGGACTGAAAAACTGTTTTTT. This gives the protein CASSPGPGRRTEKLFF.

The chain couples TRBV9 to TRBJ1-5, with 8 bases fitting TRBD1. J gave up 5 bases and V 0 bases, and 4 bases lay outside the gene matches. The CDR3 contains 15 residues. CDR1 is SGDLS and CDR2 is YYNGEE in the germline V gene. The CDR3 sequence is CASSVGTGSHQPQHF. The DNA of the CDR3 is TGTGCCAGCAGCGTAGGGACAGGGTCTCATCAGCCCCAGCATTTT.

Regarding this clone: The same CDR3 also results from other DNA sequences found in this sample. This chain joins TRBV7-6 and TRBJ2-5, with no clear D. The V gene lost 0 bases and the J gene lost 5 bases, with 4 bases spanning the gap. The germline V gene encodes CDR1 SGHVS and CDR2 FNYEAQ. CDR3 length equals 12 residues. CDR3 in amino acids: CASSLALETQYF. Written as DNA, the CDR3 is TGTGCCAGCAGCTTAGCGCTGGAGACCCAGTACTTC. Full variable domain (rest looked up from reference TRBV7-6 and TRBJ2-5): GAGVSQSPRYKVTKRGQDVALRCDPISGHVSLYWYRQALGQGPEFLTYFNYEAQQDKSGLPNDRFSAERPEGSISTLTIQRTEQRDSAMYRCASSLALETQYFGPGTRLLVL.

The chain carries TRBV10-3 and TRBJ2-7; TRBD1 aligns across 9 bases. This CDR3 is 13 amino acids long. J gave up 4 bases and V 8 bases, and 6 bases lay outside the gene matches. Germline-derived CDR1 and CDR2 are ENHRY and SYGVKD. The CDR3 bases are TGTGCCATCCGGCTGGGACAGGGTTACGAGCAGTACTTC. Protein product: CAIRLGQGYEQYF.

The gene calls are TRBV15 and TRBJ1-2; D is ambiguous. CDR3 size: 14 residues. Germline-derived CDR1 and CDR2 are LNHNV and YYDKDF (reference sequence). V dropped 1 base and J dropped 5 bases, with 11 bases sitting between them. The CDR3: CATSRGVMTYGYTF. In DNA form, the CDR3 reads TGTGCCACCAGCAGAGGGGTAATGACTTATGGCTACACCTTC.

With respect to this clone: The sample carries other DNA sequences with the same CDR3. This chain uses TRBV19 with TRBJ1-5; TRBD1 matches at 9 bases. Germline V gene lookup returns CDR1 LNHDA and CDR2 SQIVND (reference sequence). The CDR3 sequence is 14 residues long. After removal of 6 bases from V and 4 bases from J, the junction contained 4 bases not matched to a gene. The CDR3 DNA follows: TGTGCCAGTAGCCCGGACAGGGGAAATCAGCCCCAGCATTTT. As protein: CASSPDRGNQPQHF.